This T cell receptor (beta chain) was obtained from a study of cytomegalovirus exposure and HLA in healthy donors. PCR primers comprised 60 Vbeta and 13 Jbeta primers. Profiled with immunoSEQ multiplex PCR; TCRdb holds only in-frame clones, not every one. In the table there are around 130,000 clones, 82% of which are singletons. Germline lookup yields CDR1 GTSNPN and CDR2 SVGIG (reference sequence). The CDR3 runs 14 residues. V lost 3 bases, J lost 0 bases, and 11 bases lay in between. Sequenced sample: PBMCs. The source is a woman aged 18-35 years in good health and CMV-seronegative. V is TRBV30 and J is TRBJ1-1; D perhaps matches TRBD1 (6 bases). The CDR3 spells CAWRHREMNTEAFF. In DNA, the CDR3 is TGTGCCTGGAGGCACAGGGAGATGAACACTGAAGCTTTCTTT.